Listed below are T cell receptor beta chains from one sample, sequenced in a study of Ad26.COV2.S vaccination and SARS-CoV-2 variants. Profiling relied on immunoSEQ multiplex PCR, and the TCRdb table lists in-frame clones only, not all of them. The sample yields some 320,000 clones, 86% seen once. This specimen consisted of peripheral blood, obtained in a trial of Ad26.COV2.S vaccine versus placebo. Every receptor here comes from a person aged 18-60 years who received the Ad26.COV2.S COVID-19 vaccine or a placebo. Both conserved end residues are part of each CDR3. D genes are given only for firm matches. Part of the rows lack a size; the others show once, few, many or a class for expanded clones.

v_call	d_call	j_call	clone_size	cdr3_aa	cdr3_nt
TRBV3-1/TRBV3-2	TRBD1	TRBJ1-2	.	CASSKRGGQGDGYTF	TGTGCCAGCAGCAAAAGGGGGGGACAGGGTGATGGCTACACCTTC
TRBV29-1	.	TRBJ2-1	.	CSVGGPENYNEQFF	TGCAGCGTTGGTGGACCCGAGAATTACAATGAGCAGTTCTTC
TRBV5-5	.	TRBJ1-4	.	CASSLQEFRIEKLFF	TGTGCCAGCAGCTTGCAGGAGTTTAGGATTGAAAAACTGTTTTTT
TRBV7-3	.	TRBJ2-5	.	CASSLSGRQSETQYF	TGTGCCAGCAGCTTAAGCGGGCGCCAGTCGGAGACCCAGTACTTC
TRBV18	.	TRBJ1-4	.	CASSPPTREGKLFF	TGTGCCAGCTCACCACCCACCCGGGAGGGAAAACTGTTTTTT
TRBV30	.	TRBJ2-5	.	CAWRGGGRGETQYF	TGTGCCTGGAGGGGCGGGGGCCGAGGAGAGACCCAGTACTTC
TRBV12-3/TRBV12-4	.	TRBJ2-1	few	CASSVMGGMEQFF	TGTGCCAGCAGTGTTATGGGGGGAATGGAGCAGTTCTTC
TRBV2	TRBD2	TRBJ2-3	once	CASSLSGATTDTQYF	TGTGCCAGCAGTCTTAGCGGGGCCACCACAGATACGCAGTATTTT
TRBV19	.	TRBJ1-6	.	CASSIGARDNSPLHF	TGTGCCAGTAGTATAGGGGCGCGGGACAATTCACCCCTCCACTTT
TRBV5-6	.	TRBJ1-1	few	CASSYTTGGTEAFF	TGTGCCAGCAGCTACACTACAGGAGGCACTGAAGCTTTCTTT
TRBV9	.	TRBJ1-2	.	CASTRSDHYNYGYTF	TGTGCCAGCACCCGTAGCGACCACTATAACTATGGCTACACCTTC
TRBV10-3	TRBD1	TRBJ1-1	.	CAIRTGTTEAFF	TGTGCCATCAGGACAGGGACCACTGAAGCTTTCTTT
TRBV6-2/TRBV6-3	TRBD2	TRBJ2-2	.	CASSLPVGAGAATGELFF	TGTGCCAGCAGCCTCCCCGTCGGAGCGGGGGCAGCCACCGGGGAGCTGTTTTTT
TRBV7-9	TRBD2	TRBJ2-3	.	CASSSGLAGTDTQYF	TGTGCCAGCAGTTCCGGACTAGCGGGCACAGATACGCAGTATTTT
TRBV6-2/TRBV6-3	.	TRBJ1-1	.	CASSTDGGGTEAFF	TGTGCCAGCAGTACTGACGGGGGAGGCACTGAAGCTTTCTTT
TRBV5-4	.	TRBJ2-1	.	CASSLDRVAEQFF	TGTGCCAGCAGCTTGGACAGGGTGGCTGAGCAGTTCTTC
TRBV3-1/TRBV3-2	TRBD2	TRBJ2-3	once	CASSKGVGLAGDTQYF	TGTGCCAGCAGCAAAGGGGTGGGACTAGCGGGGGATACGCAGTATTTT
TRBV6-5	TRBD2	TRBJ2-1	.	CASSPGTSGNNEQFF	TGTGCCAGCAGCCCCGGGACTAGCGGTAACAATGAGCAGTTCTTC
TRBV2	.	TRBJ2-1	.	CASSVGGPGQFF	TGTGCCAGCAGTGTTGGAGGCCCTGGGCAGTTCTTC
TRBV7-6	TRBD2	TRBJ2-1	.	CASSLTTPGLAGPSSYNEQFF	TGTGCCAGCAGCCTCACTACGCCGGGACTAGCGGGGCCGAGCTCCTACAATGAGCAGTTCTTC
TRBV19	.	TRBJ1-2	.	CASSPTGYGYTF	TGTGCCAGTAGTCCAACCGGGTATGGCTACACCTTC
TRBV9	.	TRBJ2-3	.	CASSADPTDTQYF	TGTGCCAGCAGCGCCGACCCGACAGATACGCAGTATTTT
TRBV19	.	TRBJ1-4	few	CASSGAATNEKLFF	TGTGCCAGCTCGGGGGCAGCTACTAATGAAAAACTGTTTTTT
TRBV25-1	.	TRBJ2-1	once	CASSEYANTYNEQFF	TGTGCCAGCAGTGAATATGCGAACACCTACAATGAGCAGTTCTTC
TRBV18	.	TRBJ2-5	.	CASSPPGTSLVETQYF	TGTGCCAGCTCACCACCAGGAACCTCACTTGTAGAGACCCAGTACTTC
TRBV6-5	TRBD1	TRBJ1-6	.	CASSYSLQGAGSPLHF	TGTGCCAGCAGTTACTCCCTACAGGGGGCTGGTTCACCCCTCCACTTT